This T cell receptor beta chain was identified in a study of blood T cell repertoires in COVID-19 (TCRdb year 2020). Study-wide context: Collaborator samples came from the United States, Italy and Spain and covered acute and convalescent phases of COVID-19. Sample metadata almost always included a de-identified subject ID, COVID-19 status, age in years and sex. Subjects who had been exposed to COVID-19, were actively infected with it, or had recovered from it provided the deeply sampled blood TCRbeta repertoires that made up the dataset. The repertoires were released in a freely available public database intended as a resource for research on the immune response to SARS-CoV-2. Samples were obtained from the ongoing ImmuneRACE study (first 160 participants) and from 1,254 subjects provided by 6 global collaborators. Where available, HLA class I and class II types were taken from metadata supplied by the sample provider and were not determined by assay-based typing. The prospective study material was composed of cDNA or gDNA derived from T cells, B-cell-depleted T cells, or PBMCs.

The collaborating institutions used their own protocols to collect whole blood in K2EDTA tubes. For TCRbeta analysis, collaborators shipped samples in one of three forms: frozen whole blood, isolated PBMCs, or DNA extracted from either of those sample types. Comment on this clone: No antigen is known for it. No quality values exist for individual bases; no much larger clone is one base distant.

The immunoSEQ Assay, a bias-controlled multiplex PCR, was used to amplify TCRbeta CDR3 regions from genomic DNA. The published analysis was carried out like this. The number of nucleated cells in each sample was estimated by amplification of reference gene primers within the assay. To quantify the absolute abundance of each unique TCRbeta CDR3 rearrangement, sequence reads were collapsed and filtered. For each sample, productive Simpson clonality was calculated by taking the square root of Simpson's diversity index across productive rearrangements. The immuneACCESS repertoire file appears here via TCRdb, limited to in-frame rearrangements. These files lack a portion of the clones; in checked studies, under half of the deficit traces to unresolved V genes, and the cause of the others is not known. That table furnishes V, J and clone size, whereas the DNA furnished D and trimming. This sample gives 100,000 to 150,000 clones in total; 86% of them show up just once. 5% to 6% of the sample is taken by the ten largest.

What the authors observed across the whole study: Clinical and demographic metadata were provided uncurated, with the amount varying by source and participant.

Trimming takes 0 bases from V and 0 bases from J, and the germline ends sit 14 bases apart. In the germline V gene (reference sequence), CDR1 corresponds to GTSNPN and CDR2 to SVGIG. The CDR3 starts with the cysteine, ends with the phenylalanine, and has 17 residues. Solely the CDR3 DNA is kept, with 51 bases framed from the first base. The sequence derives from a human donor in a cohort sampled during active COVID-19. The sample consisted of peripheral blood. The sequence links TRBV30 to TRBJ1-4; matching of 5 bases hints at TRBD1 as the D gene. The nucleotide sequence is TGTGCCTGGAGTGTGGCCCTCAGACAGTCAACTAATGAAAAACTGTTTTTT. Its coded protein is CAWSVALRQSTNEKLFF.